The next 21 T cell receptor beta chains were all read from a single sample in a study of cytomegalovirus exposure and HLA in healthy donors. 13 Jbeta primers and 60 Vbeta primers were used for the PCR. The repertoire was sequenced with immunoSEQ multiplex PCR; TCRdb's copy has only in-frame clones and lacks some. Of some 99,000 clones in the sample, about 80% were seen once. The sample consisted of PBMCs. These receptors all stem from a man aged 40-50 years in good health and CMV-seronegative.

V gene TRBV4-1 combines with J gene TRBJ2-4; the match to TRBD2 covers 8 bases. The germline CDR1 and CDR2 sequences are MGHRA and YSYEKL. Trimming at V came to 1 base and at J to 0 bases, leaving 8 bases not matched to a gene. The CDR3 consists of 18 residues. The CDR3, as DNA: TGCGCCAGCAGCCAAGGGGGATTAGCGGGGATAGCCAAAAACATTCAGTACTTC. It specifies CASSQGGLAGIAKNIQYF.

V usage is TRBV7-7 and J usage is TRBJ2-5; D not certain. The CDR3 runs to 14 residues. The V gene lost 1 base and the J gene lost 4 bases, with 10 bases spanning the gap. The germline V gene encodes CDR1 SSHAT and CDR2 FNYEAQ (reference sequence). CDR3: CASSLDGNPETQYF. The DNA for the CDR3 is TGTGCCAGCAGCTTAGATGGCAATCCAGAGACCCAGTACTTC.

This chain joins TRBV7-6 and TRBJ2-3, with D unresolved. The CDR3 runs to 14 residues. Between the trimmed V and J ends, which lost 5 bases and 5 bases, there was a span of 14 bases. Looked up from germline, CDR1 is SGHVS and CDR2 is FNYEAQ. Here the CDR3 reads CASSPNSIIDTQYF. Written as DNA, the CDR3 is TGTGCCAGCAGCCCCAACTCTATTATAGATACGCAGTATTTT. Using reference TRBV7-6 and TRBJ2-3 for the parts outside the CDR3, the full variable domain is GAGVSQSPRYKVTKRGQDVALRCDPISGHVSLYWYRQALGQGPEFLTYFNYEAQQDKSGLPNDRFSAERPEGSISTLTIQRTEQRDSAMYRCASSPNSIIDTQYFGPGTRLTVL.

The genes are TRBV6-6 and TRBJ2-5, with 8 bases that match TRBD1. Germline loops: CDR1 MNHNY, CDR2 SVGAGI (reference sequence). The V segment lost 4 bases and the J segment 3 bases; nucleotides outside the gene matches: 7. The CDR3 sequence is 15 residues long. CDR3 bases: TGTGCCAGCAGTTTTCACAGGGGGAAGGAAGAGACCCAGTACTTC. Translated: CASSFHRGKEETQYF.

This rearrangement joins TRBV12-5 to TRBJ2-5; no clear D gene. CDR3 length: 11 residues. Trimming took 8 bases from V and 5 from J, leaving 9 bases between them. From germline, CDR1 is LGHNT and CDR2 FRNRAP. The CDR3: CASSIKETQYF. The CDR3 DNA is TGTGCTAGTTCTATTAAGGAGACCCAGTACTTC.

The genes are TRBV18 and TRBJ1-2, with D unresolved. Per the germline V gene, CDR1 is KGHSH and CDR2 is LQKENI. V was clipped by 3 bases and J by 3 bases, with 11 bases between them. The CDR3 runs to 14 residues. CDR3 coding DNA: TGTGCCAGCTCACCCCTCGGGAGGGACTATGGCTACACCTTC. It codes for CASSPLGRDYGYTF.

The chain recombines TRBV6-1 with TRBJ1-1; D gene uncertain. Germline CDR1 is MNHNS and CDR2 is SASEGT. The V end lost 6 bases, the J end lost 1 base, and 15 bases lay between the germline ends. This CDR3 contains 15 residues. DNA of the CDR3: TGTGCCAGCAGCCCCTTTGCGGGAGAGAACACTGAAGCTTTCTTT. It specifies CASSPFAGENTEAFF.

This clone came up once. One junction end disagrees with the germline gene, perhaps due to a read error. V usage is TRBV7-9 and J usage is TRBJ2-7, with TRBD1 matching over 7 bases. The CDR3 consists of 15 residues. CDR1 is SEHNR and CDR2 is FQNEAQ in the germline V gene (reference sequence). DNA for the CDR3: TGTTCCAGCAGCCCCGGGACAGAACTTATATACGAGCAGTACTTC. Its translation is CSSSPGTELIYEQYF.

This clone has only a few counts. The chain has TRBV6-6 and TRBJ1-5; the match to TRBD1 covers 7 bases. The V gene end was trimmed by 6 bases and the J gene end by 6 bases; junction bases not matched to a gene: 5. Germline loops: CDR1 MNHNY, CDR2 SVGAGI (reference sequence). The CDR3 covers 13 residues. CDR3 in amino acids: CASSHPGGQPQHF. Here the CDR3 DNA reads TGTGCCAGCAGCCACCCAGGGGGTCAGCCCCAGCATTTT.

This clone was observed a single time. The V gene is TRBV2, the J gene TRBJ2-2; 12 bases fit TRBD1. J lost 6 bases, V lost 4 bases, and 3 bases had no gene match. CDR3 length: 15 residues. Germline values: CDR1 SNHLY, CDR2 FYNNEI. Here the CDR3 reads CASSGGQGASGELFF. Written as DNA, the CDR3 is TGTGCCAGCAGTGGGGGACAGGGGGCATCCGGGGAGCTGTTTTTT.

The rearrangement joins TRBV25-1 to TRBJ1-5, with 7 bases fitting TRBD1. The CDR3 extends over 15 amino acids. In germline, CDR1 is MGHDK, CDR2 SYGVNS. V was clipped by 5 bases and J by 7 bases; unmatched bases: 11. The CDR3 DNA sequence: TGTGCCAGCAGTCCGGGAACAGGGGTCTGGCAGCCCCAGCATTTT. It is translated as CASSPGTGVWQPQHF.

The chain uses TRBV28 and TRBJ1-4; 8 positions agree with TRBD1. The germline gives CDR1 MDHEN, CDR2 SYDVKM. Germline trimming cut 4 bases from V and 9 bases from J; bases unmatched to any gene: 7. This CDR3 region has 14 residues. Here the CDR3 DNA reads TGTGCCAGCAGTTATCAGACAGGGGTGAAAAAACTGTTTTTT. Encoded protein: CASSYQTGVKKLFF.

V and J are TRBV15 and TRBJ2-5, with 8 bases aligning to TRBD2. The end of the DNA is better explained by TRBJ2-7, so the J call may be wrong. The CDR3 sequence is 17 residues long. The germline gives CDR1 LNHNV, CDR2 YYDKDF (reference sequence). CDR3 in DNA: TGTGCCACCAGCAGAGAACTGTTGACGGGGGGGCACTACGAGCAGTACTTC. Amino acids: CATSRELLTGGHYEQYF.

The chain employs TRBV21-1 and TRBJ2-1; the D call in the table, TRBD1, was not verified against the DNA. TRBV21-1 is a pseudogene segment. This CDR3 region has 12 residues. The CDR3 reads CASRTRWNEQFF. CDR3 coding DNA: TGTGCCAGCAGGACACGGTGGAATGAGCAGTTCTTC.

J is TRBJ1-5 and V is TRBV5-8, with 8 bases identical to TRBD1. The length of the CDR3 is 13 residues. The J segment lost 9 bases and the V segment lost 8 bases, leaving 10 bases of the junction unmatched. In germline, CDR1 is SGHTS, CDR2 YDEGEE. In DNA, the CDR3 is TGTGCCAGTTTGACAGGGGCTCAGGGGCCCCAGCATTTT. It codes for CASLTGAQGPQHF.

The chain links TRBV28 to TRBJ1-2, with TRBD1 as a possible D gene (6 bases). The CDR3 sequence is 15 residues long. V lost 7 bases to trimming and J lost 2 bases, with 17 bases between them. The germline V gene has CDR1 MDHEN and CDR2 SYDVKM. For the CDR3, the DNA is TGTGCCAGCATCGGGCGGGGGGCGCGCAACTATGGCTACACCTTC. Protein sequence: CASIGRGARNYGYTF.

This clone was observed a few times. The chain has TRBV6-5 and TRBJ1-5; D unresolved. Germline CDR1 and CDR2: MNHEY and SVGAGI. The V and J ends lost 7 bases and 3 bases respectively, with 10 bases between them. This CDR3 region has 13 residues. CDR3 residues: CASKSGNNQPQHF. CDR3 bases: TGTGCCAGCAAGTCGGGGAACAATCAGCCCCAGCATTTT.

The V call is TRBV7-6, the J call TRBJ2-7; maybe TRBD2 (6 bases). Germline assignment: CDR1 SGHVS and CDR2 FNYEAQ. V was trimmed by 5 bases and J by 7 bases, leaving 15 bases between them. The CDR3 is 13 amino acids. The CDR3 nucleotides read TGTGCCAGCAGCCGCGGGGTGGGGGGTGAGCAGTACTTC. Translation: CASSRGVGGEQYF.

V gene TRBV7-2 combines with J gene TRBJ1-2; D uncertain. In germline, CDR1 is SGHTA, CDR2 FQGNSA. V was cut by 2 bases and J by 0 bases, with 7 bases left in between. The CDR3 has 14 residues. CDR3: CASSLYISNYGYTF. The CDR3 DNA is TGTGCCAGCAGCTTATATATTTCTAACTATGGCTACACCTTC.

This chain links TRBV19 with TRBJ1-2; D ambiguous. With 6 bases removed from V and 4 bases from J, the gap between germline ends came to 9 bases. CDR1 and CDR2 from the germline V gene are LNHDA and SQIVND (reference sequence). CDR3 length: 12 amino acids. In DNA, the CDR3 is TGTGCCAGTAGGGCAGGACTCTATGGCTACACCTTC. Amino acids: CASRAGLYGYTF. Filled out from reference TRBV19 and TRBJ1-2, the complete variable domain reads DGGITQSPKYLFRKEGQNVTLSCEQNLNHDAMYWYRQDPGQGLRLIYYSQIVNDFQKGDIAEGYSVSREKKESFPLTVTSAQKNPTAFYLCASRAGLYGYTFGSGTRLTVV.

V gene TRBV29-1 combines with J gene TRBJ2-3; 8 nucleotides agree with TRBD1. The ends lost 6 bases at V and 0 bases at J; junction bases unmatched: 2. This CDR3 is 13 amino acids long. Germline loops: CDR1 SQVTM, CDR2 ANQGSEA. CDR3 nucleotides: TGCAGCGTCGGGACAGGAAGCACAGATACGCAGTATTTT. This encodes CSVGTGSTDTQYF.